This T cell receptor beta chain was retrieved from a study of glioma-infiltrating T cells after dendritic cell vaccination (dated by TCRdb to about 2016). About the investigation overall: A cohort of about 15 glioblastoma patients from Phase I and II dendritic cell vaccination trials was included, of whom 9 were newly diagnosed and 6 had recurrent disease. Survival after dendritic cell vaccination was correlated with TCR sequencing metrics, including TIL content and tumor-blood repertoire overlap. Deep sequencing of TCR beta CDR3 regions was used to quantify tumor-infiltrating lymphocyte content and compare tumor and blood repertoires in dendritic cell-vaccinated glioblastoma patients. The vaccine was prepared from monocyte-derived dendritic cells that were cultured for 6 to 7 days with IL-4 and GM-CSF and then pulsed overnight with autologous tumor lysate. Between about 2003 and 2012, patients were given autologous tumor lysate-pulsed dendritic cell vaccination. Three intradermal dendritic cell vaccine injections were administered to patients at biweekly intervals in the arm below the axilla.

In the case of this clone: Its cognate antigen has yet to be identified. No quality values exist for individual bases; no much larger clone is one base distant.

This sample's time point label indicates: after dendritic cell vaccination, including at tumor progression/relapse. To be selected, patients needed enough residual fresh-frozen tumor tissue and more than two years of available survival data. Although molecular status otherwise differed among the glioblastoma patients, no patient had an isocitrate dehydrogenase mutation. PBMC collection took place before vaccination, two weeks after the third vaccination, and at tumor progression if progression occurred. The Qiagen DNeasy Blood extraction Kit was used to extract genomic DNA. TCRB CDR3 regions were amplified from about 2 ug genomic DNA, or all available DNA if less, using the immunoSEQ assay. For multiplex PCR, 60 forward primers for TCR V beta segments and 13 reverse primers for J beta segments were used. To estimate the number of reads per starting template, synthetic control templates were added to each sample at limiting dilution. The Illumina HiSeq System generated 87 bp sequencing reads. The original methods were these. To remove PCR and sequencing errors, closely related sequences were merged with a nearest neighbor algorithm. TCR overlap was measured as the percentage of unique tumor TCR beta sequences also present in the same patient's peripheral blood. TCRdb took over this immuneACCESS table, retaining in-frame rearrangements with V and J assigned. Such tables are incomplete; in checked studies, under half of the missing clones stem from an unresolved V gene, and the remainder is unexplained. Clone size and V and J calls were adopted from that table, with D and trimming inferred from the DNA. The sample data list tens of thousands of clones, and roughly 87% of these were observed just once. About 2.3% of the sample is taken by the ten largest.

Findings and caveats that apply to the study as a whole: No direct relationship between TCR clonality and survival was found, suggesting a diverse polyclonal response may matter. Higher estimated pretreatment TIL content predicted longer time to progression and overall survival after dendritic cell vaccination. The cohort was small and heterogeneous, and full blood and tumor sets were available for few patients, with initial-recurrent tumor pairs available for even fewer patients. The TCR overlap response model with three groups was called speculative and said to need prospective validation.

As encoded in the germline V gene, CDR1 is SGHRS while CDR2 is YFSETQ. From cysteine to phenylalanine, the CDR3 is 14 amino acids long. The kept DNA is CDR3 alone, 42 bases in frame from the first base. V loses 5 bases at its end and J loses 4 bases; junction bases beyond the gene matches: 8. This TCR came from a human donor with glioblastoma. Here the sequenced sample was blood, taken after dendritic cell vaccination. The rearrangement combines TRBV5-1 with TRBJ1-1; TRBD1 fits 7 bases in the junction. The CDR3 is CASRPRRGATEAFF. The sequenced DNA: TGCGCCAGCAGACCTCGCAGGGGGGCCACTGAAGCTTTCTTT.